These 8 T cell receptor beta chains came from one sample sequenced in a study of cytotoxic CD8 clonotypes in ibrutinib-treated CLL. Measured with immunoSEQ multiplex PCR; TCRdb has only the in-frame clones, and not every one. The sample carries 110,000 or so clones, more than 55% recorded once. The material was PBMCs, obtained after 24 months of ibrutinib treatment. Receptors were obtained from a human donor with chronic lymphocytic leukemia.

The chain has TRBV28 and TRBJ1-4; D ambiguous. The CDR3 contains 18 residues. V lost 1 base to trimming and J lost 7 bases, with 22 bases between them. CDR1 is MDHEN, CDR2 SYDVKM, per germline. This CDR3 reads CASSLFTGIRDGSEKLFF. CDR3 nucleotides: TGTGCCAGCAGTTTATTCACCGGGATCCGAGATGGGAGTGAAAAACTGTTTTTT.

V is TRBV9 and J is TRBJ2-1, with a tentative D call TRBD2 (7 bases). Germline V lookup: CDR1 SGDLS, CDR2 YYNGEE. Trimming removed 0 bases from V and 4 bases from J, with 14 bases in between. The CDR3 extends over 16 amino acids. CDR3 amino acids: CASSVAGRGPYNEQFF. In DNA, the CDR3 is TGTGCCAGCAGCGTAGCTGGGCGGGGGCCTTACAATGAGCAGTTCTTC.

V is TRBV5-1 and J is TRBJ1-3, with D uncertain. V lost 0 bases and J 0 bases, leaving 7 bases between the germline ends. Looked up from germline, CDR1 is SGHRS and CDR2 is YFSETQ. The CDR3 sequence is 15 residues long. The CDR3 region is CASSLDHSSGNTIYF. The CDR3 bases are TGCGCCAGCAGCTTGGACCATAGCTCTGGAAACACCATATATTTT.

This clone was counted a few times. One end of the junction varies from germline; a read error may be responsible. The rearrangement joins TRBV18 to TRBJ1-1; tentatively, D is TRBD1 (5 bases). Germline CDR1 and CDR2: KGHSH and LQKENI. The CDR3 is 14 amino acids. The CDR3 bases are TGTGCCAGCTCACCACGGGGGTCGAACGCTGAAGCTTTCTTT. It encodes CASSPRGSNAEAFF.

This clone was recorded a few times. The V and J genes are TRBV4-3 and TRBJ1-2; D possibly corresponds to TRBD1 (6 bases). CDR3 size: 14 residues. V was clipped by 0 bases and J by 8 bases, with 13 bases between them. The germline gives CDR1 LGHNA, CDR2 YSLEER. The CDR3 protein is CASSQDPGAGGYTF. In DNA form, the CDR3 reads TGCGCCAGCAGCCAAGATCCGGGGGCGGGAGGCTACACCTTC.

This rearrangement joins TRBV6-6 to TRBJ2-2; no reliable D call. The ends were cut back, 0 bases at V and 6 bases at J, with 5 bases in the middle. The CDR3 extends over 13 amino acids. CDR1 and CDR2 from the germline V gene are MNHNY and SVGAGI (reference sequence). Here the CDR3 DNA reads TGTGCCAGCAGTTACTCCCTGCCCGGGGAGCTGTTTTTT. Protein: CASSYSLPGELFF.

Only a few counts were recorded for this clone. The chain couples TRBV5-1 to TRBJ2-6, with D possibly being TRBD1 (6 bases). The CDR3 sequence is 15 residues long. V was cut by 4 bases and J by 1 base, with 9 bases left in between. Germline CDR1 reads SGHRS; CDR2 reads YFSETQ. Here the CDR3 reads CASSPQGSGANVLTF. In DNA, the CDR3 is TGCGCCAGCAGCCCACAGGGTTCTGGGGCCAACGTCCTGACTTTC.

This clone has only a few counts. The J gene is TRBJ2-5, the V gene TRBV19; D is unresolved. The CDR3 is made up of 14 amino acids. V was trimmed by 2 bases and J by 2 bases, leaving 9 bases between them. Per the germline V gene, CDR1 is LNHDA and CDR2 is SQIVND (reference sequence). The CDR3 here is CASSIPRRQETQYF. CDR3 in DNA: TGTGCCAGTAGTATACCACGACGACAAGAGACCCAGTACTTC.